These T cell receptor beta chains were read from a single sample in a study of early T cells in non-severe SARS-CoV-2 infection. MiXCR, applied by TCRdb to the 5' RACE reads, yields one record per CDR3 protein. Of about 31,000 distinct CDR3 sequences detected, roughly 5.7% appear once; the ten largest clones hold 20% to 25%. Sequenced input: whole blood. The receptors were gathered from an adult who was a healthcare worker with PCR-confirmed SARS-CoV-2 infection or an uninfected control (not recorded which). Both conserved end residues are part of each CDR3. A D gene is named only where the DNA matches it firmly. The size field is filled for only some rows; it gives once, few, many or a size class.

j_call d_call v_call clone_size cdr3_nt cdr3_aa
TRBJ2-5 TRBD2 TRBV5-1 many TGCGCCAGCAGCCCCCACCTTTCGGGACTAGCGGGGGAGACCCAGTACTTC CASSPHLSGLAGETQYF
TRBJ2-2 TRBD2 TRBV6-1 many TGTGCCACCTCTAGCGGGAGCGTCACCGGGGAGCTGTTTTTT CATSSGSVTGELFF
TRBJ1-1 . TRBV7-8 few TGTGCCACCATTAGACACGAAATTGGAACTGAAGCTTTCTTT CATIRHEIGTEAFF
TRBJ1-2 . TRBV12-3/TRBV12-4 many TGTGCCAGCAGTTTTGTAGGGGGCTACACCTTC CASSFVGGYTF
TRBJ1-1 . TRBV27 many TGTGCCAGCAGTTTCCTGGGGGGGCTTGAAGCTTTCTTT CASSFLGGLEAFF
TRBJ2-1 TRBD2 TRBV5-5 . TGTGCCAGCAGCTTATGGGGACTAGCGGGAGGGCCCTCCTACAAAGAGCAGTTCTTC CASSLWGLAGGPSYKEQFF
TRBJ2-1 . TRBV7-3 few TGTGCCAGCAGCCGCTCGGGCGGGACGAGCTCCTACAATGAGCAGTTCTTC CASSRSGGTSSYNEQFF
TRBJ2-5 TRBD2 TRBV7-2 few TGTGCCAGCAGCTCGGGACTAGCGGGGGCGTTTTTTAAGGCCCAGTACTTC CASSSGLAGAFFKAQYF
TRBJ1-4 TRBD1 TRBV18 . TGTGCCAGCTCCGGGACAGGGAATGAAAAACTGTTTTTT CASSGTGNEKLFF
TRBJ1-2 . TRBV12-3/TRBV12-4 many TGTGCCAGCAGTTTCGGTGGGCCGCTAGGCTACACCTTC CASSFGGPLGYTF
TRBJ2-3 . TRBV11-2 . TGTGCCAGCAGCTCGTTGACACACCTGAGCACAGATACGCAGTATTTT CASSSLTHLSTDTQYF
TRBJ2-1 TRBD2 TRBV7-9 many TGTGCCAGCAGCCTGAGCGGGATTTACAATGAGCAGTTCTTC CASSLSGIYNEQFF
TRBJ1-3 . TRBV6-5 many TGTGCCAGCAGTACCTCCTCTGGAAACACCATATATTTT CASSTSSGNTIYF
TRBJ2-2 . TRBV12-3/TRBV12-4 many TGTGCCAGCAAAGGACACCGAAACACCGGGGAGCTGTTTTTT CASKGHRNTGELFF
TRBJ2-5 TRBD2 TRBV4-3 many TGCGCCAGCAGCCAAGATCGGGGGGGTGGCCAAGAGACCCAGTACTTC CASSQDRGGGQETQYF
TRBJ2-5 TRBD2 TRBV12-3/TRBV12-4 many TGTGCCAGCACCCCCCGGGGGGGCCAGGGAGAGACCCAGTACTTC CASTPRGGQGETQYF
TRBJ2-2 . TRBV5-1 many TGCGCCAGCAGCCTCCTAGCAAACACCGGGGAGCTGTTTTTT CASSLLANTGELFF
TRBJ1-1 . TRBV29-1 . TGCAGCGTCGCGACACCGAACACTGAAGCTTTCTTT CSVATPNTEAFF
TRBJ2-7 TRBD1 TRBV29-1 few TGCAGCGTTCCGGGACAGGGGGGCTACGAGCAGTACTTC CSVPGQGGYEQYF
TRBJ2-3 . TRBV10-3 few TGTGCCATCAGTGAAAGAGCAGATACGCAGTATTTT CAISERADTQYF
TRBJ2-1 . TRBV3-1 few TGTGCCAGCAGCCAAGATTCGGCTAGCGTCTACAATGAGCAGTTCTTC CASSQDSASVYNEQFF
TRBJ1-1 . TRBV12-3/TRBV12-4 . TGTGCCAGCAGTCCCCCAGGGGTTGGCACTGAAGCTTTCTTT CASSPPGVGTEAFF
TRBJ2-3 TRBD2 TRBV29-1 many TGCAGCGGTAGCGGGAGGGCCGGGACAGATACGCAGTATTTT CSGSGRAGTDTQYF
TRBJ2-3 . TRBV12-2 many TGTGCAAGTCGCCCTGGTGGGGCGGCAGATACGCAGTATTTT CASRPGGAADTQYF
TRBJ1-5 . TRBV5-1 few TGCGCCAGCAGCCCAGGACATGGCGATAGCAATCAGCCCCAGCATTTT CASSPGHGDSNQPQHF
TRBJ2-6 . TRBV12-3/TRBV12-4 many TGCGCCAGCAGTTTAGTTCGGGGGCAAGGGGCCAACGTCCTGACTTTC CASSLVRGQGANVLTF
TRBJ1-5 . TRBV6-1 . TGTGCCAGCAGTGATGTAGCTTTGGGGGTTACTCAGCCCCAGCATTTT CASSDVALGVTQPQHF
TRBJ1-5 . TRBV10-3 many TGTGCCATCAGTGACAGAACCAATCAGCCCCAGCATTTT CAISDRTNQPQHF
TRBJ2-5 TRBD2 TRBV6-2/TRBV6-3 many TGTGCCAGCAGTAGGGGACTACAAGAGACCCAGTACTTC CASSRGLQETQYF
TRBJ2-7 . TRBV6-5 many TGTGCCAGCAGTTACTTACCCCACGGGCGGGACGAGCAGTACTTC CASSYLPHGRDEQYF
TRBJ2-1 . TRBV12-3/TRBV12-4 many TGTGCCAGCAGTACCCGGGCGACCGAAGGGAATGAGCAGTTCTTC CASSTRATEGNEQFF
TRBJ2-1 . TRBV19 . TGTGCCAGTAGCGACCGGGTAAGCCTCCTGGTCTATGAGCAGTTCTTC CASSDRVSLLVYEQFF
TRBJ2-3 . TRBV7-2 many TGTGCCAGCAGCTTAGGTAACGGAGGCACAGATACGCAGTATTTT CASSLGNGGTDTQYF
TRBJ1-1 . TRBV7-3 . TGTGCCAGCAGCTTAGGGAGGAACACTGAAGCTTTCTTT CASSLGRNTEAFF
TRBJ2-7 . TRBV12-2 many TGTGCAAGTCGCTTTCCGATCCGTCGTGAGCAGTACTTC CASRFPIRREQYF
TRBJ1-2 TRBD1 TRBV20-1 few TGCAGTGCTAGACCCACAGGGGGCTATGGCTACACCTTC CSARPTGGYGYTF
TRBJ2-7 TRBD2 TRBV30 . TGTGCCTGGAGTGGCGGGAGGATGTACGAGCAGTACTTC CAWSGGRMYEQYF
TRBJ2-5 . TRBV9 few TGTGCCAGCAGCGTAGGCGCGGGCCGGGAGACCCAGTACTTC CASSVGAGRETQYF
TRBJ2-5 TRBD2 TRBV7-6 many TGTGCCAGCAGCTTAGTTGCGGGGGTGACCCAAGAGACCCAGTACTTC CASSLVAGVTQETQYF
TRBJ1-4 . TRBV20-1 . TGCAGTGCTAGGGATACTCAAACCGCCTTGAGGAAACTGTTTTTT CSARDTQTALRKLFF
TRBJ1-1 TRBD1 TRBV2 many TGTGCCAGCGAGCTGACAGGGGGAACTGAAGCTTTCTTT CASELTGGTEAFF
TRBJ1-1 TRBD1 TRBV25-1 many TGTGCCAGCTTTTCGGACAGGGCGAACACTGAAGCTTTCTTT CASFSDRANTEAFF
TRBJ1-1 . TRBV5-5 few TGTGCCAGCAGCTCGGGGCCCAACACTGAAGCTTTCTTT CASSSGPNTEAFF
TRBJ2-7 . TRBV6-5 . TGTGCCAGCAGGGGACCCGGGCAGGGGTCCTACGAGCAGTACTTC CASRGPGQGSYEQYF
TRBJ2-1 . TRBV18 . TGTGTCAGCTCACCACGAGTAGAGGGCAGGGCCAATGAGCAGTTCTTC CVSSPRVEGRANEQFF
TRBJ1-5 TRBD1 TRBV19 many TGTGCCAGTTCCGGGACAGGGATCGGTCAGCCCCAGCATTTT CASSGTGIGQPQHF
TRBJ2-6 TRBD1 TRBV6-2/TRBV6-3 many TGTGCCAGCAGGGCCGGGACAGGGGCGCTCGGCACTGGGGCCAACGTCCTGACTTTC CASRAGTGALGTGANVLTF
TRBJ2-5 . TRBV25-1 many TGTGCCAGCAGTGAAGTGAGGCAGGGGATGGACGAGACCCAGTACTTC CASSEVRQGMDETQYF
TRBJ2-6 . TRBV15 . TGTGCCACCAGCAGAGTCCTAGGGAACGTCCTGACTTTC CATSRVLGNVLTF
TRBJ2-7 . TRBV30 many TGTGCCTGGAGTGTTGGCAGGGGACCCTACGAGCAGTACTTC CAWSVGRGPYEQYF
TRBJ2-2 TRBD2 TRBV2 few TGTGCCACCGTTAAGCGGGAGCCCACCGGGGAGCTGTTTTTT CATVKREPTGELFF
TRBJ2-3 . TRBV12-5 . TGTGCTAGTGGTGGGGACGGTAGCACAGATACGCAGTATTTT CASGGDGSTDTQYF
TRBJ1-1 . TRBV3-1 many TGTGCCAGCAGCCAAGGTTCAGGGAAGAAAGCTTTCTTT CASSQGSGKKAFF
TRBJ2-3 TRBD2 TRBV7-9 few TGTGCCAGCAGCTCTATCCTTAGCGGGAGGCGGGGAGATACGCAGTATTTT CASSSILSGRRGDTQYF
TRBJ1-1 TRBD1 TRBV5-6 . TGTGCCAGCAGCTTTGACAGGGGATTGATGAACACTGAAGCTTTCTTT CASSFDRGLMNTEAFF
TRBJ1-1 . TRBV11-3 many TGTGCCAGCAGCTTCACAGCGAACACTGAAGCTTTCTTT CASSFTANTEAFF
TRBJ2-3 TRBD1 TRBV12-3/TRBV12-4 many TGTGCCAGCAGTTTCGACAGGGTGGCAGATACGCAGTATTTT CASSFDRVADTQYF
TRBJ2-7 . TRBV18 . TGTGCCAGCTCAGCCACAGACCTTCAGGGGCAGTACTTC CASSATDLQGQYF